This T cell receptor beta chain was sequenced in a study of blood T cell repertoires in COVID-19. In the study overall: T cells, B-cell-depleted T cells, or PBMCs supplied cDNA or gDNA.

Sequencing used immunoSEQ multiplex PCR; TCRdb keeps in-frame clones, though not all of them. The sample lists roughly 200,000 clones; about 83% were seen once. J lost 1 base, V lost 3 bases, and 2 bases had no gene match. This CDR3 comprises 15 residues. The germline V gene has CDR1 KGHSH and CDR2 LQKENI. The chain couples TRBV18 to TRBJ2-5, with 10 bases lining up with TRBD1. Sequencing was done on a sample of peripheral blood. The TCR originated in a man aged 35 to 55 with active or convalescent COVID-19. CDR3 sequence reads: CASSPGQGFQETQYF. DNA for the CDR3: TGTGCCAGCTCACCGGGACAGGGGTTCCAAGAGACCCAGTACTTC.